This record covers a single T cell receptor beta chain. Its antigen is not known. The repertoire was sequenced with immunoSEQ multiplex PCR; TCRdb's copy has only in-frame clones and lacks some. Of about 92,000 clones listed, over 75% are singletons. There are 15 residues in the CDR3. V dropped 1 base and J dropped 2 bases, with 11 bases sitting between them. Germline CDR1 is KGHSH and CDR2 is LQKENI. This sample is part of a study of glioma-infiltrating T cells after dendritic cell vaccination. Study conclusions and caveats: Higher TCR clonality did not directly relate to longer survival.

This TCR was recovered from a human donor with glioblastoma. The genes are TRBV18 and TRBJ1-1; D might be TRBD1 (6 bases). The sequences come from blood, collected before dendritic cell vaccination. The CDR3 region is CASSPLGQPNTEAFF. The CDR3 region has the DNA TGTGCCAGCTCACCACTCGGACAGCCAAACACTGAAGCTTTCTTT.